This TCR beta chain originates from a study of PD-L1 blockade in urothelial cancer. Study at large: Earlier, patients had received 0 to 3 chemotherapy regimens.

Sequencing used immunoSEQ multiplex PCR; TCRdb keeps in-frame clones, though not all of them. The sample consists of roughly 20,000 clones, roughly 88% of them appearing once. This CDR3 has 14 amino acids. V lost 5 bases and J lost 8; bases outside the gene matches: 7. Germline V gene sequence: CDR1 SGHNT, CDR2 YENEEA. Each patient presented with locally advanced or metastatic urothelial carcinoma. The sequencing used PBMCs, collected around atezolizumab (anti-PD-L1) treatment. The chain employs TRBV11-3 and TRBJ2-1; TRBD2 matches 9 bases. The sequence derives from a man in his fifties or sixties with urothelial cancer. CDR3 in amino acids: CASSPTRGGHEQFF. CDR3 nucleotides: TGTGCCAGCAGCCCTACGCGGGGGGGCCATGAGCAGTTCTTC. Based on the CDR3 plus reference TRBV11-3 and TRBJ2-1, the full variable domain is EAGVVQSPRYKIIEKKQPVAFWCNPISGHNTLYWYLQNLGQGPELLIRYENEEAVDDSQLPKDRFSAERLKGVDSTLKIQPAELGDSAVYLCASSPTRGGHEQFFGPGTRLTVL.